A selection of T cell receptor beta chains follows, all from one sample in a study of breast tumors, draining lymph nodes, adjacent tissues. TCRdb called the multiplex PCR reads again in MiXCR, with one record for every CDR3 protein. Here the sample spans 290,000 or so distinct CDR3 sequences, 30% to 35% being singletons. Sequenced input: axillary lymph node tissue. These receptors were obtained from a female donor with breast cancer. Some clones in this sample may be carry-over from other donors' samples. CDR3s include the opening cysteine and the closing phenylalanine or tryptophan. D genes are given only for firm matches. Only some rows state a clone size, as once, few, many or a class for expanded clones.

TRBJ2-2,TRBV7-3,many,-,CASNSLLGEAGELFF,TGTGCCAGCAACTCCCTTTTGGGGGAAGCCGGGGAGCTGTTTTTT
TRBJ2-1,TRBV19,many,-,CASSTGTESYNEQFF,TGTGCCAGTAGTACCGGGACGGAGTCCTACAATGAGCAGTTCTTC
TRBJ2-3,TRBV6-6,few,-,CASSYSKGHTRTDTQYF,TGTGCCAGCAGTTACTCTAAGGGACATACGAGAACAGATACGCAGTATTTT
TRBJ2-7,TRBV2,many,TRBD1,CASRPRDSSYEQYF,TGTGCCAGCAGACCCAGGGACAGCTCCTACGAGCAGTACTTC
TRBJ2-3,TRBV15,many,-,CATSRKQGLGTDTQYF,TGTGCCACCAGCAGAAAACAGGGACTTGGCACAGATACGCAGTATTTT
TRBJ2-2,TRBV7-9,-,-,CASSTRDSGAGELFF,TGTGCCAGCAGTACTCGGGACTCCGGTGCCGGGGAGCTGTTTTTT
TRBJ2-1,TRBV19,many,TRBD2,CASSISSGNPYNEQFF,TGTGCCAGTAGTATTTCTAGCGGGAACCCCTACAATGAGCAGTTCTTC
TRBJ2-7,TRBV7-2,many,TRBD2,CASSLARASGRAGDRYEQYF,TGTGCCAGCAGCTTAGCGAGGGCTAGCGGGAGGGCCGGTGACCGGTACGAGCAGTACTTT
TRBJ2-7,TRBV19,many,-,CASSIRLQNEQYF,TGTGCCAGTAGTATAAGGTTGCAAAACGAGCAGTACTTC
TRBJ2-5,TRBV7-9,many,-,CASSLGGFETQYF,TGTGCCAGCAGCTTAGGAGGGTTCGAGACCCAGTACTTC
TRBJ1-4,TRBV2,many,-,CASSEHPMRGKLFF,TGTGCCAGCAGTGAACATCCTATGAGGGGAAAACTGTTTTTT
TRBJ1-5,TRBV19,many,-,CASSEGGNQPQHF,TGTGCCAGTAGTGAAGGGGGCAATCAGCCCCAGCATTTT
TRBJ1-2,TRBV20-1,many,-,CSARDGYGYTF,TGCAGTGCTAGAGACGGTTATGGCTACACCTTC
TRBJ2-1,TRBV29-1,-,TRBD1,CSVEGGDRAYNEQFF,TGCAGCGTTGAGGGTGGGGACAGGGCCTACAATGAGCAGTTCTTC
TRBJ2-7,TRBV5-1,-,-,CASGGGSSYEQYF,TGCGCCAGCGGGGGCGGGAGCTCCTACGAGCAGTACTTC
TRBJ2-5,TRBV11-2,many,TRBD2,CASSLDTWAAGGPRETQYF,TGTGCCAGCAGCCTTGATACCTGGGCGGCGGGAGGGCCGAGGGAGACCCAGTACTTC
TRBJ1-1,TRBV12-3/TRBV12-4,-,TRBD1,CASSLLRQGVRTEAFF,TGTGCCAGCAGCCTCTTAAGACAGGGGGTGCGCACTGAAGCTTTCTTT
TRBJ2-2,TRBV11-2,-,-,CASSFYICSARFPPSITGELFF,-
TRBJ1-2,TRBV3-1,few,TRBD1,CASSLTGQTLTF,TGTGCCAGCAGCCTGACGGGACAGACCCTCACCTTC
TRBJ2-1,TRBV11-2,-,-,CASSLVPGRGFSGNEQFF,TGTGCCAGCAGCTTAGTTCCAGGTAGAGGGTTCTCTGGCAATGAGCAGTTCTTC
TRBJ1-2,TRBV29-1,-,-,CSVVRVTNYGYTF,TGCAGCGTTGTTCGTGTTACTAACTATGGCTACACCTTC
TRBJ2-7,TRBV9,many,-,CASSVEPGVDEQYF,TGTGCCAGCAGCGTCGAACCGGGAGTAGACGAGCAGTACTTC
TRBJ2-5,TRBV19,many,TRBD2,CASRLAGLRETQYF,TGTGCCAGTCGACTAGCGGGGCTCCGGGAGACCCAGTACTTC
TRBJ2-7,TRBV15,many,TRBD2,CATSGVGGPSEQYF,TGTGCCACCAGCGGGGTGGGAGGGCCAAGCGAGCAGTACTTC
TRBJ2-7,TRBV5-4,many,TRBD1,CASSPPGQGLYEQYF,TGTGCCAGCAGCCCCCCGGGACAGGGCCTCTACGAGCAGTACTTC
TRBJ2-7,TRBV29-1,-,TRBD2,CSALAGGSYEQYF,TGCAGCGCACTAGCGGGGGGGTCCTACGAGCAGTACTTC
TRBJ1-2,TRBV5-6,many,-,CASSLWSGDLYGYTF,TGTGCCAGCAGCTTGTGGTCCGGGGATCTTTATGGCTACACCTTC
TRBJ2-1,TRBV5-1,many,TRBD2,CASSPQTSGTGNEQFF,TGCGCCAGCAGCCCACAGACTAGCGGGACGGGGAATGAGCAGTTCTTC